This entry lists 5 T cell receptor beta chains sequenced from one sample in a study of pediatric ulcerative colitis. Repertoires were generated with immunoSEQ multiplex PCR, while TCRdb's copy carries only in-frame clones and drops some. The repertoire includes around 68,000 clones, 77% of them detected once, and under 6.5% sits in the top ten. The sequencing input was blood. These receptors came from a boy younger than 18 with moderate ulcerative colitis.

The V gene is TRBV27, the J gene TRBJ1-5; D is possibly TRBD1 (5 bases). Germline values: CDR1 MNHEY, CDR2 SMNVEV (reference sequence). Deletions cut 0 bases from V and 5 bases from J, with 17 bases between. The CDR3 is 17 residues long. In nucleotides, the CDR3 is TGTGCCAGCAGTTTATCATACGGGGGAGGGGCCCATCAGCCCCAGCATTTT. Translated, it gives CASSLSYGGGAHQPQHF.

The CDR3: CASSPRGGTGVSGANVLTF. The CDR3 DNA reads as TGTGCCAGCTCTCCAAGGGGCGGGACAGGGGTCTCCGGGGCCAACGTCCTGACTTTC. The V call is TRBV18, the J call TRBJ2-6; 10 bases map to TRBD1. The CDR3 extends over 19 amino acids. J lost 4 bases, V lost 6 bases, and 15 bases had no gene match. Germline CDR1 and CDR2: KGHSH and LQKENI.

Only one count was recorded for this clone. The rearrangement joins TRBV9 to TRBJ1-2; D uncertain. Germline-derived CDR1 and CDR2 are SGDLS and YYNGEE. This CDR3 is 13 amino acids long. Trimming left V 5 bases short and J 11 bases short, with 19 bases between. CDR3 nucleotide sequence: TGTGCCAGCAGTCGCGAGCCCCAGGTGGGTTACACCTTC. This gives the protein CASSREPQVGYTF. Filled out from reference TRBV9 and TRBJ1-2, the complete variable domain reads DSGVTQTPKHLITATGQRVTLRCSPRSGDLSVYWYQQSLDQGLQFLIQYYNGEERAKGNILERFSAQQFPDLHSELNLSSLELGDSALYFCASSREPQVGYTFGSGTRLTVV.

The rearrangement uses TRBV7-8 and TRBJ2-7, with 9 bases matching TRBD1. The length of the CDR3 is 15 residues. V gave up 6 bases and J gave up 5 bases; unmatched junction bases: 11. From germline, CDR1 is SGHVS and CDR2 FQNEAQ. Here the CDR3 reads CASRVYRGLFDEQYF. In DNA form, the CDR3 reads TGTGCCAGCAGGGTTTACAGGGGGCTATTCGACGAGCAGTACTTC.

The chain employs TRBV7-8 and TRBJ2-7; D unresolved. This CDR3 is 11 amino acids long. V was shortened by 8 bases and J by 4 bases, with 9 bases between the two germline ends. Germline V gene lookup returns CDR1 SGHVS and CDR2 FQNEAQ. The CDR3 reads CASSPSYEQYF. CDR3 nucleotide sequence: TGTGCCAGCTCACCTTCATACGAGCAGTACTTC.